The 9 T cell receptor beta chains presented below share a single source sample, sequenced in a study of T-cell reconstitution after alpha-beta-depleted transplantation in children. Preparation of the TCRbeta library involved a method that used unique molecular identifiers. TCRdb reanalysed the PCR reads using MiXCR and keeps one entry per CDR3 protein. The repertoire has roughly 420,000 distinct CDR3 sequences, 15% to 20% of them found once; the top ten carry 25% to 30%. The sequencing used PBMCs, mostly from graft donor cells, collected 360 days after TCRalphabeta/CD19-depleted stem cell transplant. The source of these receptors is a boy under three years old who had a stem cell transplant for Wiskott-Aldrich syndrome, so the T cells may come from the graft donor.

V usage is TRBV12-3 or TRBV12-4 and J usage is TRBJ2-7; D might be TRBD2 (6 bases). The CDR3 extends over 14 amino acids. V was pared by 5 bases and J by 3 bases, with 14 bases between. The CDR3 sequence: CASSRTGSHYEQYF. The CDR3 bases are TGTGCCAGCAGTCGCACCGGGAGCCACTACGAGCAGTACTTC.

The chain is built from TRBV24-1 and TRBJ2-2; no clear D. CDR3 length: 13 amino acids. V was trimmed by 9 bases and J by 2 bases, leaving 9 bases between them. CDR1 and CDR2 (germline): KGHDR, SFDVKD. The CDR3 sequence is CATLDTNTGELFF. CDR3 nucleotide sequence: TGTGCCACCCTTGATACTAACACCGGGGAGCTGTTTTTT.

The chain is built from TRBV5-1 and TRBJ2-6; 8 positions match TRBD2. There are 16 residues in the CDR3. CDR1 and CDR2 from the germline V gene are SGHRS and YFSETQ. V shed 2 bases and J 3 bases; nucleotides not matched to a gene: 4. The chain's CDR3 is CASSFVSGGGANVLTF. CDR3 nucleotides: TGCGCCAGCAGCTTCGTAAGCGGGGGTGGGGCCAACGTCCTGACTTTC. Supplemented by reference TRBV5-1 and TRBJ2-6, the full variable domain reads KAGVTQTPRYLIKTRGQQVTLSCSPISGHRSVSWYQQTPGQGLQFLFEYFSETQRNKGNFPGRFSGRQFSNSRSEMNVSTLELGDSALYLCASSFVSGGGANVLTFGAGSRLTVL.

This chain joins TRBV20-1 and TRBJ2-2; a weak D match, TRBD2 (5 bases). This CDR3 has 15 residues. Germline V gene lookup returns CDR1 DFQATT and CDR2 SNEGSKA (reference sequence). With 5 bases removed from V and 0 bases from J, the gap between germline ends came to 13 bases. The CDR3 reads CSAPLSGANTGELFF. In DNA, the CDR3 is TGCAGTGCTCCTCTGAGCGGCGCGAACACCGGGGAGCTGTTTTTT.

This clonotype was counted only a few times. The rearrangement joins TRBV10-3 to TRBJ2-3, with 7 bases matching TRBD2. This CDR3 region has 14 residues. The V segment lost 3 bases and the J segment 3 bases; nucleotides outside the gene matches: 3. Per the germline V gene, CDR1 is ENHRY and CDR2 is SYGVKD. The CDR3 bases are TGTGCCATCAGTGATCGGGGGGTTACAGATACGCAGTATTTT. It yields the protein CAISDRGVTDTQYF.

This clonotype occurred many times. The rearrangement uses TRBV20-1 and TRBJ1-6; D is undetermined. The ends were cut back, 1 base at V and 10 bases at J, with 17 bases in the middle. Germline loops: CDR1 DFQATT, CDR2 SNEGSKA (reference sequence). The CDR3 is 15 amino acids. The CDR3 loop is CSARGGGLLRSPLHF. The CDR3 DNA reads TGCAGTGCTAGAGGAGGAGGTTTATTGAGGTCACCCCTCCACTTT.

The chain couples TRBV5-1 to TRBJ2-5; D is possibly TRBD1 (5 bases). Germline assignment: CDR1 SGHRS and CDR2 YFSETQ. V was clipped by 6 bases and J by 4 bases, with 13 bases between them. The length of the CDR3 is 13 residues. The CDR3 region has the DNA TGCGCCAGCAACCGAGTTACAGGAGAGACCCAGTACTTC. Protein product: CASNRVTGETQYF.

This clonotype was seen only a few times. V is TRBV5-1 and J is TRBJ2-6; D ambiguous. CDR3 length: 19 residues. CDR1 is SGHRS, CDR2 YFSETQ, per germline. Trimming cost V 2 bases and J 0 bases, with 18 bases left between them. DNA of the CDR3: TGCGCCAGCAGCTTTTTTTGGGGTCCCTTTAGCTCTGGGGCCAACGTCCTGACTTTC. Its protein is CASSFFWGPFSSGANVLTF.

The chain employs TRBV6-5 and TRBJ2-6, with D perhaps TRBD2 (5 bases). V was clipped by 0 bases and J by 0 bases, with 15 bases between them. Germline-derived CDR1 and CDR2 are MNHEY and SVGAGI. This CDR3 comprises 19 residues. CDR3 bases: TGTGCCAGCAGTTACTCGAATCCGGGATCAGGCTCTGGGGCCAACGTCCTGACTTTC. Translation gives CASSYSNPGSGSGANVLTF.